The TCR beta chain under discussion was sequenced for a study of OX40 agonist ivuxolimab in advanced cancers. Study-wide results and caveats: The specificity for antigen of the expanded peripheral T cells was not determined.

The sample holds a few counts of this clone. Its specificity is not known. Per germline, CDR1 MNHEY and CDR2 SVGAGI. The CDR3 is 15 residues long. Between the trimmed V and J ends, which lost 0 bases and 0 bases, there was a span of 6 bases. The repertoire was sequenced with immunoSEQ multiplex PCR; TCRdb's copy has only in-frame clones and lacks some. In the table there are 55,000 to 90,000 clones, 70% to 90% of which are singletons. The source of this sequence is an adult with an advanced solid tumor such as melanoma, head and neck, liver or kidney cancer. Material: CD4+ or CD8+ T cells sorted from blood, obtained in a trial of the OX40 agonist ivuxolimab. This chain connects TRBV6-5 to TRBJ1-3; no clear D. The CDR3 loop is CASSYSAGSGNTIYF. The CDR3 DNA is TGTGCCAGCAGTTACTCGGCAGGCTCTGGAAACACCATATATTTT.